A selection of T cell receptor beta chains follows, all from one sample in a study of cytomegalovirus exposure and HLA in healthy donors. TCRdb keeps only in-frame clones here, not all; method: immunoSEQ multiplex PCR. This sample has some 200,000 clones, with over 80% found just once. Input material: PBMCs. Receptors were obtained from a man aged 35 to 55 in good health and CMV-seropositive. CDR3s include the opening cysteine and the closing phenylalanine or tryptophan. The D gene is left open where the match is weak. Some rows mark clone size as missing; the rest say once, few, many or name a class of expanded clone.

d_gene,j_gene,abundance,v_gene,CDR3nt,CDR3aa
.,TRBJ2-5,.,TRBV23-1,TGCGCCAGCAGGTCACAGGGAGCGGACCAAGAGACCCAGTACTTC,CASRSQGADQETQYF
.,TRBJ2-7,once,TRBV11-2,TGTGCCAGCAGCCCTGGCCGAGGCAGGGGCAACGAGCAGTACTTC,CASSPGRGRGNEQYF
.,TRBJ1-2,.,TRBV30,TGTGCCTGGAGTGTTGGCAGGGACTATGGCTACACCTTC,CAWSVGRDYGYTF
TRBD1,TRBJ2-7,.,TRBV4-1,TGCGCCAGCAGCCTGGGACAGGCTAAACCCTACGAGCAGTACTTC,CASSLGQAKPYEQYF
.,TRBJ2-7,once,TRBV5-1,TGCGCCAGCAAGGCGGGACTCCGTACCTACGAGCAGTACTTC,CASKAGLRTYEQYF
.,TRBJ2-7,.,TRBV9,TGTGCCAGCAGCGTAGAGGAGGGTTCCGAGCAGTACTTC,CASSVEEGSEQYF
TRBD1,TRBJ1-4,.,TRBV7-9,TGTGCCAGCAGCCCGGACAGGGCGGGAGAAAAACTGTTTTTT,CASSPDRAGEKLFF
.,TRBJ1-2,few,TRBV5-6,TGTGCCAGCAGCTTGGGCGGCGATAACTATGGCTACACCTTC,CASSLGGDNYGYTF
TRBD1,TRBJ2-5,.,TRBV2,TGTGCCAGCGGGGACAGACAAGAGACCCAGTACTTC,CASGDRQETQYF
.,TRBJ2-3,.,TRBV6-5,TGTGCCAGCAGTTACTCCGGGACACCTAGCACAGATACGCAGTATTTT,CASSYSGTPSTDTQYF
.,TRBJ1-6,.,TRBV6-1,TGTGCCAGCAGTGAAGGTCGAACAGTTAATTCACCCCTCCACTTT,CASSEGRTVNSPLHF
.,TRBJ1-1,.,TRBV19,TGTGCCAGTGCAGGATGGCCTGAAGCTTTCTTT,CASAGWPEAFF
.,TRBJ1-5,.,TRBV6-6,TGTGCCAGCAGTTACTCGAGGAGTATTTTCGATCAGCCCCAGCATTTT,CASSYSRSIFDQPQHF
.,TRBJ1-5,.,TRBV4-1,TGCGCCAGCAGAAGAGCCGTCGGGGAGCCCCAGCATTTT,CASRRAVGEPQHF
TRBD1,TRBJ2-5,.,TRBV10-3,TGTGCCATCAGTCCAGACAGGGGGAGAGAGACCCAGTACTTC,CAISPDRGRETQYF
.,TRBJ2-7,.,TRBV5-6,TGTGCCAGCAGCTACACCACCCAGGGAACCGAGCAGTACTTC,CASSYTTQGTEQYF
.,TRBJ2-7,.,TRBV6-5,TGTGCCAGCAGTTCCCCCAGGGGCTACGAGCAGTACTTC,CASSSPRGYEQYF
TRBD1,TRBJ2-7,.,TRBV4-3,TGCGCCAGCAGCCAGTCCGAACAGGGGGCCCCCTCCTACGAGCAGTACTTC,CASSQSEQGAPSYEQYF
.,TRBJ2-3,.,TRBV5-1,TGCGCCAGCAGCTTGTCGGGGGGCGGATCCAGCACAGATACGCAGTATTTT,CASSLSGGGSSTDTQYF
.,TRBJ2-3,.,TRBV7-3,TGTGCCAGCAGCTCCGTAATCGGTGGCACAGATACGCAGTATTTT,CASSSVIGGTDTQYF
.,TRBJ2-7,.,TRBV2,TGTGCCAGCAGTGCCGGGTGGCAGGAGCAGTACTTC,CASSAGWQEQYF
.,TRBJ2-5,once,TRBV7-3,TGTGCCAGCAGCTCTTGGGCAGGACAAGAGACCCAGTACTTC,CASSSWAGQETQYF
.,TRBJ2-7,.,TRBV5-4,TGTGCCAGCAGGCTCGAAGACAGCACCTACGAGCAGTACTTC,CASRLEDSTYEQYF
.,TRBJ1-4,.,TRBV7-2,TGTGCCAGCAGCCCCGGAGGGGCAACTAATGAAAAACTGTTTTTT,CASSPGGATNEKLFF
.,TRBJ1-5,.,TRBV27,TGTGCCAGCAGTTTAAGTGGCTCTTCGGGGGATAGCAATCAGCCCCAGCATTTT,CASSLSGSSGDSNQPQHF
TRBD2,TRBJ2-7,.,TRBV2,TGTGCCAGCAGTGAAGCGGGACTAGCGGGGTTGTACGAGCAGTACTTC,CASSEAGLAGLYEQYF
TRBD1,TRBJ1-4,.,TRBV28,TGTGCCAGCAACACAGGGGGGGATGAAAAACTGTTTTTT,CASNTGGDEKLFF
.,TRBJ1-6,.,TRBV2,TGTGCCAGCGGTGCCAGCTCCTATAATTCACCCCTCCACTTT,CASGASSYNSPLHF
TRBD1,TRBJ1-5,.,TRBV27,TGTGCCAGCAGTTTATCGACAGGGGCGCCCCAGCATTTT,CASSLSTGAPQHF
.,TRBJ1-5,.,TRBV7-2,TGTGCCAGCAGCCAAAACCTAAATAGCAATCAGCCCCAGCATTTT,CASSQNLNSNQPQHF
.,TRBJ2-5,.,TRBV7-7,TGTGCTAGCAGCTTAGTACTACAAGAGACCCAGTACTTC,CASSLVLQETQYF
TRBD1,TRBJ2-5,.,TRBV2,TGTGCCAGCAGTGAAGCGTGGGACAGGGGGGACTTC,CASSEAWDRGDF
TRBD1,TRBJ2-3,.,TRBV28,TGTGCCAGCAGCCCCGGGACAGGGCTCACAGATACGCAGTATTTT,CASSPGTGLTDTQYF
.,TRBJ1-1,once,TRBV5-4,TGTGCCAGCAGCTTAGGGGGGGCGGCGAACACTGAAGCTTTCTTT,CASSLGGAANTEAFF
TRBD1,TRBJ2-1,.,TRBV5-6,TGTGCCAGCAGCTTAACAACCGGGACAGGATACAATGAGCAGTTCTTC,CASSLTTGTGYNEQFF
TRBD1,TRBJ2-7,.,TRBV19,TGTGCCAGTAGTATAGGGGACAGGGCCTACTACGAGCAGTACTTC,CASSIGDRAYYEQYF
TRBD1,TRBJ2-7,.,TRBV23-1,TGCGCCAGCACTCGTCCGCCGGGACAGGGTGGCTACGAGCAGTACTTC,CASTRPPGQGGYEQYF
.,TRBJ2-3,.,TRBV9,TGTGCCAGCAGCGTAGCTCATGGGGATAGCGGAGATACGCAGTATTTT,CASSVAHGDSGDTQYF
TRBD1,TRBJ2-6,.,TRBV15,TGTGCCACCAGCAGAGGTTTCGGGACAGGGGGGGCCAACGTCCTGACTTTC,CATSRGFGTGGANVLTF
TRBD1,TRBJ1-2,.,TRBV27,TGTGCCAGTAGGGGACAGGACTATGGCTACACCTTC,CASRGQDYGYTF
.,TRBJ2-7,.,TRBV28,TGTGCCACCCGACAGAGCTCCTACGAGCAGTACTTC,CATRQSSYEQYF
TRBD1,TRBJ1-2,.,TRBV28,TGTGCCAGCAGTCGGGACAGGGTATCGGATGGCTACACCTTC,CASSRDRVSDGYTF
.,TRBJ1-5,.,TRBV7-2,TGTGCCAGCAGCCCGAGAGGGAATCAGCCCCAGCATTTT,CASSPRGNQPQHF
.,TRBJ1-1,.,TRBV29-1,TGCAGCGTTGAACGGGGGGAAGCTTTCTTT,CSVERGEAFF
TRBD1,TRBJ2-2,.,TRBV15,TGTGCCACCAACCTAGTGGGGCAGACAGGGGTATTAACCGGGGAGCTGTTTTTT,CATNLVGQTGVLTGELFF
TRBD1,TRBJ2-1,.,TRBV6-4,TGTGCCAGCATTCTCCGGGACAGATTCTACAATGAGCAGTTCTTC,CASILRDRFYNEQFF
TRBD1,TRBJ1-2,.,TRBV5-4,TGTGCCAGCAGCTTCGGGACAGGGCGTAACTATGGCTACACCTTC,CASSFGTGRNYGYTF
.,TRBJ2-7,.,TRBV4-2,TGTGCCAGCAGCCAACAAAGGGGATACGAGCAGTACTTC,CASSQQRGYEQYF